The rows below give T cell receptor beta chains drawn from one sample of a study of blood T cell repertoires in COVID-19. The repertoire was sequenced with immunoSEQ multiplex PCR; TCRdb's copy has only in-frame clones and lacks some. The sample includes approximately 23,000 clones, about 90% seen only once; the top ten take around 2.8%. Sequenced: peripheral blood. The source is a man between 65 and 79 years old with acute or convalescent COVID-19. The CDR3 runs from the conserved cysteine through the conserved F or W. The order of the fields is J gene, D gene, clone size, V gene, CDR3 protein, CDR3 DNA. A D gene is named only where the DNA matches it firmly. Clone sizes are given selectively: once, few, many, or a class where the clone is expanded.

j_call: TRBJ2-5
d_call: -
clone_size: -
v_call: TRBV7-3
cdr3_aa: CASSPTTGSGTQYF
cdr3_nt: TGTGCCAGCAGCCCTACGACAGGTTCTGGGACCCAGTACTTC

j_call: TRBJ1-5
d_call: -
clone_size: -
v_call: TRBV5-1
cdr3_aa: CASSFKRWANQPQHF
cdr3_nt: TGCGCCAGCAGCTTTAAACGGTGGGCCAATCAGCCCCAGCATTTT

j_call: TRBJ2-3
d_call: -
clone_size: -
v_call: TRBV24-1
cdr3_aa: CATSDWTSTDTQYF
cdr3_nt: TGTGCCACCAGTGATTGGACTAGCACAGATACGCAGTATTTT

j_call: TRBJ1-5
d_call: -
clone_size: -
v_call: TRBV6-2/TRBV6-3
cdr3_aa: CASSYSGQVSNQPQHF
cdr3_nt: TGTGCCAGCAGTTACTCGGGCCAGGTCTCCAATCAGCCCCAGCATTTT

j_call: TRBJ2-1
d_call: -
clone_size: -
v_call: TRBV5-4
cdr3_aa: CASSLVSYNEQFF
cdr3_nt: TGTGCCAGCAGCTTGGTTAGCTACAATGAGCAGTTCTTC

j_call: TRBJ1-3
d_call: TRBD1
clone_size: -
v_call: TRBV9
cdr3_aa: CASSGGQGNTIYF
cdr3_nt: TGTGCCAGCAGCGGGGGACAGGGAAACACCATATATTTT

j_call: TRBJ1-6
d_call: -
clone_size: -
v_call: TRBV28
cdr3_aa: CASRTVGAGGPYNSPLHF
cdr3_nt: TGTGCCAGCAGAACTGTTGGGGCAGGTGGTCCCTATAATTCACCCCTCCACTTT

j_call: TRBJ2-5
d_call: -
clone_size: -
v_call: TRBV30
cdr3_aa: CAWADQETQYF
cdr3_nt: TGTGCCTGGGCCGACCAAGAGACCCAGTACTTC

j_call: TRBJ2-3
d_call: -
clone_size: -
v_call: TRBV13
cdr3_aa: CASSLYPTREWTDTQYF
cdr3_nt: TGTGCCAGCAGTTTATACCCCACTAGGGAGTGGACCGATACGCAGTATTTT

j_call: TRBJ1-6
d_call: TRBD1
clone_size: few
v_call: TRBV6-2/TRBV6-3
cdr3_aa: CASSYSTGGNSPLHF
cdr3_nt: TGTGCCAGCAGTTACTCGACAGGGGGTAATTCACCCCTCCACTTT

j_call: TRBJ2-7
d_call: -
clone_size: once
v_call: TRBV3-1/TRBV3-2
cdr3_aa: CASSLYTGDYEQYF
cdr3_nt: TGTGCCAGCAGCCTCTACACAGGAGACTACGAGCAGTACTTC

j_call: TRBJ1-2
d_call: -
clone_size: -
v_call: TRBV6-1
cdr3_aa: CASSEGGTPPLGYTF
cdr3_nt: TGTGCCAGCAGTGAAGGAGGGACACCCCCTCTGGGCTACACCTTC

j_call: TRBJ2-7
d_call: -
clone_size: -
v_call: TRBV28
cdr3_aa: CASILGGSLDYEQYF
cdr3_nt: TGTGCCAGCATCTTGGGGGGATCCCTCGATTACGAGCAGTACTTC

j_call: TRBJ1-3
d_call: -
clone_size: -
v_call: TRBV9
cdr3_aa: CASSPDTFSLATIYF
cdr3_nt: TGTGCCAGCAGCCCAGACACTTTTTCCCTTGCCACCATATATTTT

j_call: TRBJ1-1
d_call: TRBD1
clone_size: -
v_call: TRBV5-1
cdr3_aa: CASSREGQAFTEAFF
cdr3_nt: TGCGCCAGCAGCAGGGAGGGACAGGCTTTCACTGAAGCTTTCTTT

j_call: TRBJ2-1
d_call: TRBD2
clone_size: once
v_call: TRBV25-1
cdr3_aa: CASASSGPPLNEQFF
cdr3_nt: TGTGCCAGCGCATCTAGCGGGCCCCCTCTCAATGAGCAGTTCTTC

j_call: TRBJ1-5
d_call: -
clone_size: -
v_call: TRBV6-2/TRBV6-3
cdr3_aa: CASSYGPGSRQPQHF
cdr3_nt: TGTGCCAGCAGTTACGGTCCAGGGTCACGCCAGCCCCAGCATTTT

j_call: TRBJ2-7
d_call: TRBD2
clone_size: -
v_call: TRBV10-2
cdr3_aa: CASSDGSGVYEQYF
cdr3_nt: TGCGCCAGCAGTGACGGTAGCGGGGTCTACGAGCAGTACTTC

j_call: TRBJ1-2
d_call: -
clone_size: -
v_call: TRBV5-1
cdr3_aa: CASSTGLVEDYGYTF
cdr3_nt: TGCGCCAGCAGCACAGGGTTGGTGGAAGACTATGGCTACACCTTC

j_call: TRBJ2-5
d_call: -
clone_size: -
v_call: TRBV5-4
cdr3_aa: CASSFPQETQYF
cdr3_nt: TGTGCCAGCAGCTTTCCGCAGGAGACCCAGTACTTC

j_call: TRBJ1-2
d_call: TRBD1
clone_size: -
v_call: TRBV28
cdr3_aa: CASSLGTGQGLYGYTF
cdr3_nt: TGTGCCAGCAGCTTGGGAACCGGACAGGGACTCTATGGCTACACCTTC

j_call: TRBJ1-1
d_call: -
clone_size: -
v_call: TRBV28
cdr3_aa: CASSFGERRANTEAFF
cdr3_nt: TGTGCCAGCAGTTTTGGGGAGAGGCGGGCGAACACTGAAGCTTTCTTT

j_call: TRBJ2-2
d_call: -
clone_size: -
v_call: TRBV9
cdr3_aa: CASSVDFPGELFF
cdr3_nt: TGTGCCAGCAGCGTTGACTTTCCGGGGGAGCTGTTTTTT

j_call: TRBJ1-1
d_call: TRBD1
clone_size: -
v_call: TRBV9
cdr3_aa: CASSVGTGLDGVDTEAFF
cdr3_nt: TGTGCCAGCAGCGTAGGGACAGGGCTCGACGGCGTGGACACTGAAGCTTTCTTT

j_call: TRBJ2-3
d_call: TRBD1
clone_size: -
v_call: TRBV14
cdr3_aa: CASSQVNRGGNTDTQYF
cdr3_nt: TGTGCCAGCAGCCAAGTTAACAGGGGCGGAAACACAGATACGCAGTATTTT

j_call: TRBJ2-3
d_call: -
clone_size: -
v_call: TRBV14
cdr3_aa: CASSQVRPSGTDTQYF
cdr3_nt: TGTGCCAGCAGCCAAGTGAGGCCCTCTGGCACAGATACGCAGTATTTT

j_call: TRBJ2-7
d_call: TRBD1
clone_size: once
v_call: TRBV24-1
cdr3_aa: CATSDSYRGYEQYF
cdr3_nt: TGTGCCACCAGTGATTCATACAGGGGCTACGAGCAGTACTTC

j_call: TRBJ1-6
d_call: TRBD1
clone_size: -
v_call: TRBV28
cdr3_aa: CASSSGTGNSPLHF
cdr3_nt: TGTGCCAGCAGTTCCGGGACAGGGAACTCACCCCTCCACTTT

j_call: TRBJ1-2
d_call: -
clone_size: -
v_call: TRBV3-1/TRBV3-2
cdr3_aa: CASSQSVFYGYTF
cdr3_nt: TGTGCCAGCAGCCAATCGGTTTTCTATGGCTACACCTTC

j_call: TRBJ2-7
d_call: TRBD2
clone_size: -
v_call: TRBV6-5
cdr3_aa: CASSTGLARDEQYF
cdr3_nt: TGTGCCAGCAGTACCGGACTAGCGAGGGACGAGCAGTACTTC

j_call: TRBJ1-6
d_call: TRBD1
clone_size: few
v_call: TRBV10-2
cdr3_aa: CASRDPGTGDYNSPLHF
cdr3_nt: TGCGCCAGCAGGGACCCCGGGACAGGGGACTATAATTCACCCCTCCACTTT

j_call: TRBJ2-7
d_call: -
clone_size: -
v_call: TRBV7-9
cdr3_aa: CASSLIPYEQYF
cdr3_nt: TGTGCCAGCAGCTTAATCCCGTACGAGCAGTACTTC

j_call: TRBJ2-2
d_call: TRBD1
clone_size: -
v_call: TRBV5-6
cdr3_aa: CASSLDGTGSTGELFF
cdr3_nt: TGTGCCAGCAGCTTGGACGGGACAGGGTCCACCGGGGAGCTGTTTTTT

j_call: TRBJ1-4
d_call: TRBD1
clone_size: once
v_call: TRBV7-6
cdr3_aa: CASSQQGGNEKLFF
cdr3_nt: TGTGCCAGCAGCCAACAGGGGGGGAATGAAAAACTGTTTTTT

j_call: TRBJ2-6
d_call: -
clone_size: few
v_call: TRBV27
cdr3_aa: CASSLYSGSGANVLTF
cdr3_nt: TGTGCCAGCAGTTTATATTCAGGGTCTGGGGCCAACGTCCTGACTTTC

j_call: TRBJ2-2
d_call: -
clone_size: -
v_call: TRBV19
cdr3_aa: CASSMARLVGELFF
cdr3_nt: TGTGCCAGTAGTATGGCGCGACTAGTAGGGGAGCTGTTTTTT

j_call: TRBJ2-7
d_call: TRBD2
clone_size: -
v_call: TRBV12-3/TRBV12-4
cdr3_aa: CASTPSGPYEQYF
cdr3_nt: TGTGCCAGCACCCCTAGCGGTCCCTACGAGCAGTACTTC

j_call: TRBJ1-4
d_call: -
clone_size: -
v_call: TRBV3-1/TRBV3-2
cdr3_aa: CASSYGWSASGEKLFF
cdr3_nt: TGTGCCAGCAGCTACGGGTGGTCCGCATCTGGTGAAAAACTGTTTTTT

j_call: TRBJ2-5
d_call: TRBD1
clone_size: -
v_call: TRBV27
cdr3_aa: CASSFRQGETQYF
cdr3_nt: TGTGCCAGCAGTTTTCGACAGGGAGAGACCCAGTACTTC

j_call: TRBJ2-5
d_call: TRBD2
clone_size: -
v_call: TRBV7-2
cdr3_aa: CATAGRGGAGETQYF
cdr3_nt: TGTGCCACCGCGGGGCGCGGGGGGGCAGGGGAGACCCAGTACTTC

j_call: TRBJ1-6
d_call: -
clone_size: -
v_call: TRBV28
cdr3_aa: CASSFPGTHNSPLHF
cdr3_nt: TGTGCCAGCAGTTTCCCGGGGACACATAATTCACCCCTCCACTTT